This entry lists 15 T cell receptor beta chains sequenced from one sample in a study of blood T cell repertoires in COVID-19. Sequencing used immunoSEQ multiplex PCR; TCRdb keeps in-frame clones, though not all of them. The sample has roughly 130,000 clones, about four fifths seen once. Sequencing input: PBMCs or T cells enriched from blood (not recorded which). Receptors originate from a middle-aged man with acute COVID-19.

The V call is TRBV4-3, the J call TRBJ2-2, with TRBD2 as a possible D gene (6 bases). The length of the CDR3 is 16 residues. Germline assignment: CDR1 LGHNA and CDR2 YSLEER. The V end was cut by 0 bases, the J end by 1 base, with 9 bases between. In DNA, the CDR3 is TGCGCCAGCAGCCAAGATCGGGGACTGAACACCGGGGAGCTGTTTTTT. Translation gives CASSQDRGLNTGELFF.

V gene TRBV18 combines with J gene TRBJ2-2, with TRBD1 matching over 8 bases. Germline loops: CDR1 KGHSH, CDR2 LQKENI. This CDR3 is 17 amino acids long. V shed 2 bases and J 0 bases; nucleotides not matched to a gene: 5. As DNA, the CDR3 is TGTGCCAGCTCACCAAGGGCGACAGGGGCGAACACCGGGGAGCTGTTTTTT. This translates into CASSPRATGANTGELFF.

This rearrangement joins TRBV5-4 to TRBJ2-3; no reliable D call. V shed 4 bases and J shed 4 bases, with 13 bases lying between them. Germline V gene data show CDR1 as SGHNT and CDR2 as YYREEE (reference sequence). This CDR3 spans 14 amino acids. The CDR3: CASSLKPFADTQYF. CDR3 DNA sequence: TGTGCCAGCAGCCTTAAGCCCTTCGCAGATACGCAGTATTTT.

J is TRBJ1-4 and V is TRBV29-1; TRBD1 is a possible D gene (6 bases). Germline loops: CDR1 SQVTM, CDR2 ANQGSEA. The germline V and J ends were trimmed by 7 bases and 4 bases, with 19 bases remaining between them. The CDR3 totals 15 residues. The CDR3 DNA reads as TGCAGCGCCAGCCTGACAGGAGGAAATAATGAAAAACTGTTTTTT. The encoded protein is CSASLTGGNNEKLFF.

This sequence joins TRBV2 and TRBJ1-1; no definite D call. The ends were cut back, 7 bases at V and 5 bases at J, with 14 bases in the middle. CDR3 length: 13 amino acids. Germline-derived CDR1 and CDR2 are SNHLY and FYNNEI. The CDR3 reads CASNGLEGTEAFF. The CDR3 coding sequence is TGTGCCAGCAACGGGCTTGAGGGAACTGAAGCTTTCTTT.

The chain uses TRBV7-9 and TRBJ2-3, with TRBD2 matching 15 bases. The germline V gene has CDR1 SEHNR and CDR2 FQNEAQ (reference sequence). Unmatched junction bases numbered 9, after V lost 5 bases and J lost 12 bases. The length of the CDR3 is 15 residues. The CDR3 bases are TGTGCCAGCAGCAACCCCGGGACTAGCGGGAGGTTACAGTATTTT. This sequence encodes CASSNPGTSGRLQYF.

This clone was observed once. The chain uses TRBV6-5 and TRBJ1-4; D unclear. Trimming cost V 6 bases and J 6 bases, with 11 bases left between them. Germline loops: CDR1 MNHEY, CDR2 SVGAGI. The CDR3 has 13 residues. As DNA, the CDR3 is TGTGCCAGCAGCCGAAGAGAAGATGAAAAACTGTTTTTT. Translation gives CASSRREDEKLFF.

CDR3 DNA sequence: TGTGCCAGCAGCCGGACATTGACCTACGAGCAGTACTTC. This gives the protein CASSRTLTYEQYF. This chain uses TRBV7-8 with TRBJ2-7, with D perhaps matching TRBD1 (5 bases). The germline gives CDR1 SGHVS, CDR2 FQNEAQ. Trimming took off 5 bases at V and 2 bases at J, with 10 bases between the two ends. The CDR3 has 13 residues.

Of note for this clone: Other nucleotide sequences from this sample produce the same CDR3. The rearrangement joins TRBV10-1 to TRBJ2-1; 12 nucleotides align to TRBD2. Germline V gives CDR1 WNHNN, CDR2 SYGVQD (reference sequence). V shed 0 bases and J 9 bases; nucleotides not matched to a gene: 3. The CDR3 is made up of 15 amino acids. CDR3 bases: TGCGCCAGCAGTGAGTCGACTAGCGGGAGTGGTGAGCAGTTCTTC. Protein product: CASSESTSGSGEQFF.

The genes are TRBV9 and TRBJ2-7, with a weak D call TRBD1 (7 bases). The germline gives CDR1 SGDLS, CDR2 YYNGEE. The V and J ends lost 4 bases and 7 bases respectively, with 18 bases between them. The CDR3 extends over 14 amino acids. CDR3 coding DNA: TGTGCCAGCAGCCCCAGGGGGAGGACTCCAGAGCAGTACTTC. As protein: CASSPRGRTPEQYF.

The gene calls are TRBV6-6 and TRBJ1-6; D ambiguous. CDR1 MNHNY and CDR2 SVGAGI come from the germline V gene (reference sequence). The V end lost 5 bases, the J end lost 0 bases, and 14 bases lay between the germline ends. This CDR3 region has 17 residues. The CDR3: CASSRFEGASYNSPLHF. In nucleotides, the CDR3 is TGTGCCAGCAGTCGATTTGAGGGTGCCTCCTATAATTCACCCCTCCACTTT.

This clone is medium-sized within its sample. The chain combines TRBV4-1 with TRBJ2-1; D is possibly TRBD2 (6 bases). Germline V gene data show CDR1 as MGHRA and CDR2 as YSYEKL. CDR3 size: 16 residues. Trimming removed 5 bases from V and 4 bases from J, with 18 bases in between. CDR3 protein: CASSVPGLGRYNEQFF. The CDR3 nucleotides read TGCGCCAGCAGCGTTCCGGGACTCGGTAGATACAATGAGCAGTTCTTC.

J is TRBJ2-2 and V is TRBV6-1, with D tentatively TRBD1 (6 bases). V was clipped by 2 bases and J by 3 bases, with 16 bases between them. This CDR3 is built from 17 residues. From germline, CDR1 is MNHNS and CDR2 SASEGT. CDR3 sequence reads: CASSERGTVRHTGELFF. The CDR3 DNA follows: TGTGCCAGCAGTGAAAGGGGGACGGTAAGACACACCGGGGAGCTGTTTTTT.

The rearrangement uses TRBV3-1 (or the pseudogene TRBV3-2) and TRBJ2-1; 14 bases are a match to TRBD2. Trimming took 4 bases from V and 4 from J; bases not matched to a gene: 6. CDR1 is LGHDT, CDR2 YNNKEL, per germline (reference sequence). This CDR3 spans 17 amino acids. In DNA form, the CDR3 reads TGTGCCAGCAGCCCCCTTGGGACTAGCGGGAGATACAATGAGCAGTTCTTC. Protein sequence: CASSPLGTSGRYNEQFF.

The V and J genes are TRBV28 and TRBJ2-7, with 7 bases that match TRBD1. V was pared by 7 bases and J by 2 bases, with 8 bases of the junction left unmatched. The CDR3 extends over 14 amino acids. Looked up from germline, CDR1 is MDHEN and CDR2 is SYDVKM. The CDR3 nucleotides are TGTGCCAGCATGGTAGGACAGGACACCTACGAGCAGTACTTC. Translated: CASMVGQDTYEQYF.